These 8 T cell receptor beta chains share one sample of origin, sequenced in a study of cytomegalovirus exposure and HLA in healthy donors. The table came from immunoSEQ multiplex PCR; TCRdb's copy has only in-frame clones and leaves some out. Of roughly 300,000 clones in the sample, roughly 90% were seen once. Material: PBMCs. These receptors originate from a woman aged 18-29 years in good health and CMV-seronegative.

The V gene is TRBV6-6, the J gene TRBJ1-3, with D unresolved. The CDR3 loop spans 16 amino acids. The V gene lost 4 bases and the J gene lost 0 bases, with 13 bases spanning the gap. CDR1 is MNHNY, CDR2 SVGAGI, per germline (reference sequence). The CDR3 here is CASSFGVRISGNTIYF. The CDR3 DNA reads as TGTGCCAGCAGTTTCGGGGTCCGAATCTCTGGAAACACCATATATTTT.

The chain recombines TRBV28 with TRBJ2-7, with 9 bases fitting TRBD1. The CDR3 sequence is 18 residues long. CDR1 is MDHEN, CDR2 SYDVKM, per germline. V was clipped by 5 bases and J by 0 bases; unmatched bases: 14. The CDR3 sequence is CASSLVPGQGVYSYEQYF. The CDR3 bases are TGTGCCAGCAGTCTGGTCCCGGGACAGGGAGTGTACTCCTACGAGCAGTACTTC.

The CDR3 protein is CASSARGRVSRNEQFF. CDR3 sequence (DNA): TGTGCCAGCAGCGCAAGAGGGAGGGTGAGTAGGAATGAGCAGTTCTTC. The chain recombines TRBV11-3 with TRBJ2-1; TRBD2 matches at 7 bases. Germline CDR1 is SGHNT and CDR2 is YENEEA. Losses at the gene ends were 5 bases for V and 7 bases for J; bases not matched to a gene: 14. CDR3 size: 16 residues.

In nucleotides, the CDR3 is TGTGCCAGCAGTTACCAATGGACAGGGAACTATGGCTACACCTTC. Translating it yields CASSYQWTGNYGYTF. This chain joins TRBV6-5 and TRBJ1-2; 8 bases map to TRBD1. The germline V gene has CDR1 MNHEY and CDR2 SVGAGI. The V gene end was trimmed by 2 bases and the J gene end by 2 bases; junction bases not matched to a gene: 4. The CDR3 extends over 15 amino acids.

The V gene is TRBV6-5, the J gene TRBJ1-1, with D perhaps matching TRBD1 (6 bases). The germline gives CDR1 MNHEY, CDR2 SVGAGI. The length of the CDR3 is 16 residues. Trimming shortened V by 0 bases and J by 2 bases, and 13 bases separated the two germline ends. CDR3 region: CASSYSLRGGNTEAFF. Written as DNA, the CDR3 is TGTGCCAGCAGTTACTCCCTACGGGGGGGCAACACTGAAGCTTTCTTT.

This sequence joins TRBV27 and TRBJ1-2, with D possibly being TRBD1 (6 bases). V lost 5 bases, J lost 4 bases, and 26 bases lay in between. The CDR3 runs to 18 residues. CDR1 and CDR2 (germline): MNHEY, SMNVEV (reference sequence). CDR3 protein: CASSPQDVRGGVAYGYTF. DNA of the CDR3: TGTGCCAGCAGTCCCCAAGATGTCCGAGGGGGGGTGGCCTATGGCTACACCTTC.

The chain recombines TRBV14 with TRBJ2-1; possible D gene TRBD2, 6 bases. Germline V gene data show CDR1 as SGHDN and CDR2 as FVKESK. This CDR3 contains 18 residues. Trimming removed 1 base from V and 8 bases from J, with 24 bases in between. The CDR3 DNA sequence: TGTGCCAGCAGCCAAGTATTGGGGGAGGAGGGTCATACGGATGAGCAGTTCTTC. Amino acids: CASSQVLGEEGHTDEQFF.

The chain joins TRBV6-1 to TRBJ1-2; TRBD1 might be the D (5 bases). The CDR3 sequence is 12 residues long. The germline V gene encodes CDR1 MNHNS and CDR2 SASEGT. Trimming removed 3 bases from V and 8 bases from J, with 10 bases in between. The CDR3 nucleotides read TGTGCCAGCAGTGACGGGGGGTTGGGCTACACCTTC. Translating gives CASSDGGLGYTF.